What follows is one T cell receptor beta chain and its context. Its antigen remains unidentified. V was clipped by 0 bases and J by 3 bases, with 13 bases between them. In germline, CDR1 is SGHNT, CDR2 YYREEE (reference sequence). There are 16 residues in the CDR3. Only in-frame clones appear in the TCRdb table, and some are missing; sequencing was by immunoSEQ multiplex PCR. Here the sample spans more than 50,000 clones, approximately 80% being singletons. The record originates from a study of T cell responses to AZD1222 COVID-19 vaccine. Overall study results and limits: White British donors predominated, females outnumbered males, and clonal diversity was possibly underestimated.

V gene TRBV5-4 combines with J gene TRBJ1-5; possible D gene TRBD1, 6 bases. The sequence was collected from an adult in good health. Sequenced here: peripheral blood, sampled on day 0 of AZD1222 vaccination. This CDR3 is CASSLGGGPSNQPQHF. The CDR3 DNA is TGTGCCAGCAGCTTGGGCGGGGGCCCGTCCAATCAGCCCCAGCATTTT.